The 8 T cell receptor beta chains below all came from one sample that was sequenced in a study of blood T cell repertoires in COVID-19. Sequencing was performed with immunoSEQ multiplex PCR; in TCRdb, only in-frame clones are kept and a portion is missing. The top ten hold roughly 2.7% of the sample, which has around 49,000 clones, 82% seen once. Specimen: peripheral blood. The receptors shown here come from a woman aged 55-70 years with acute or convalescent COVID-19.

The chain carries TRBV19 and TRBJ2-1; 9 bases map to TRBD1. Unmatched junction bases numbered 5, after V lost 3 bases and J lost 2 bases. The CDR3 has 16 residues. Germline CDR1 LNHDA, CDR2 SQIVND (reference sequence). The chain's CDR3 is CASSIDRGVTYNEQFF. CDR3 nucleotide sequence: TGTGCCAGTAGTATTGACAGGGGGGTAACCTACAATGAGCAGTTCTTC.

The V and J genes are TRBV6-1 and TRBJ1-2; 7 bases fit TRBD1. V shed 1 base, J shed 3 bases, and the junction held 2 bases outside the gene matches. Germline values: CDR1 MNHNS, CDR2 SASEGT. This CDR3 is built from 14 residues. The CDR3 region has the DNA TGTGCCAGCAGTGAAGGCGACAGGGACTATGGCTACACCTTC. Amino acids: CASSEGDRDYGYTF.

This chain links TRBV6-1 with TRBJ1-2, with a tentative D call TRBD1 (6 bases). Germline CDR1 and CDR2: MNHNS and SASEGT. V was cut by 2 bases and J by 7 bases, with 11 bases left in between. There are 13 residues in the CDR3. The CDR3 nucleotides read TGTGCCAGCAGTGAACAGGTGGGGGCTGGCTACACCTTC. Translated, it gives CASSEQVGAGYTF.

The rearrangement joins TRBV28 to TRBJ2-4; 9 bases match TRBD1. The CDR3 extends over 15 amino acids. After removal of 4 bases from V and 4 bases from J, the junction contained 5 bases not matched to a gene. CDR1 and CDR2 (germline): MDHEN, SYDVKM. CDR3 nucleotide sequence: TGTGCCAGCAGTTCTCCGACAGGGGGAAAAAACATTCAGTACTTC. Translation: CASSSPTGGKNIQYF.

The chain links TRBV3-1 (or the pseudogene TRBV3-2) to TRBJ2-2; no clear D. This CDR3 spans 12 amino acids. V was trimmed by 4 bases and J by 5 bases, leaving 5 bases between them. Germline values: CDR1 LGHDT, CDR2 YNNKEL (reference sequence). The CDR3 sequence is CASSPLTGELFF. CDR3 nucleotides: TGTGCCAGCAGCCCCCTGACCGGGGAGCTGTTTTTT.

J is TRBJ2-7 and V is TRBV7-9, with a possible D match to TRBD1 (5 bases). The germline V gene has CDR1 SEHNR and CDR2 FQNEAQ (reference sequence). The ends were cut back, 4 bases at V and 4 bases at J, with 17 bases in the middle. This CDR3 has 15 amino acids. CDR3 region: CASSSTSSPGYEQYF. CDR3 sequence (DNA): TGTGCCAGCAGCTCTACCAGCTCGCCAGGGTACGAGCAGTACTTC.

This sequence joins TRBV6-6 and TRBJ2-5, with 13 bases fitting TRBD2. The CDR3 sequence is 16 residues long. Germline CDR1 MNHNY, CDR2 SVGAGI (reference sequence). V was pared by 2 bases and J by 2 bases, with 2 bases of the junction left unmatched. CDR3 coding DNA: TGTGCCAGCAGTTACAGGACTAGCGGGGGTCAAGAGACCCAGTACTTC. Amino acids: CASSYRTSGGQETQYF.

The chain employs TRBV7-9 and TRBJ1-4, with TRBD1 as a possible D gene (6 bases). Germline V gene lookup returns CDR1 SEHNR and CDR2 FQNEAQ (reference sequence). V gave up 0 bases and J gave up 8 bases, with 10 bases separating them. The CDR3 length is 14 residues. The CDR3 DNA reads TGTGCCAGCAGCTTAGCGGGCCAGGGGGAAAAACTGTTTTTT. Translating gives CASSLAGQGEKLFF.